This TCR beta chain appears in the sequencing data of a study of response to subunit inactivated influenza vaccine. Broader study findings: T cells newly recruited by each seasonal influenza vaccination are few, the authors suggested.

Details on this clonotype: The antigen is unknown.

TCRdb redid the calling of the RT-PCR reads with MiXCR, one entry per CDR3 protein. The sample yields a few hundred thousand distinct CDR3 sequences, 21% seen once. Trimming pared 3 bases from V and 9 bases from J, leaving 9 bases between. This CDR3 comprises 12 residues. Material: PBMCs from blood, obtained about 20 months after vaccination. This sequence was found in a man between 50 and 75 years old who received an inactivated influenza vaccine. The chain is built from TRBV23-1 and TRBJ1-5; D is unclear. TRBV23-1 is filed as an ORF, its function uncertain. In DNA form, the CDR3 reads TGCGCCAGCAGTCACGGCGTGGGGCCCCAGCATTTT. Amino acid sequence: CASSHGVGPQHF.